These 20 T cell receptor beta chains originate from one sample sequenced in a study of siplizumab effects on memory and regulatory T cells. Cocultured for five to seven days at 37°C were the mixed lymphocyte reaction cells. TCRdb keeps only in-frame clones here, not all; method: immunoSEQ multiplex PCR. The table lists just under 20,000 clones, around 40% of them singletons. These receptors' targets are unknown. What was sequenced was CFSE-low (dividing) CD4+ T cells sorted from an allogeneic mixed lymphocyte reaction. The receptors here all came from a human donor in good health; the cells came from an allogeneic mixed lymphocyte reaction. Some clones in this sample may be carry-over from other donors' samples.

The chain links TRBV9 to TRBJ2-1; 9 bases line up with TRBD2. Germline CDR1 SGDLS, CDR2 YYNGEE. The CDR3 spans 14 residues. J lost 6 bases, V lost 1 base, and 2 bases had no gene match. For the CDR3, the DNA is TGTGCCAGCAGCGTAAGGCGGGAGGGCAATGAGCAGTTCTTC. This sequence encodes CASSVRREGNEQFF.

The chain employs TRBV5-1 and TRBJ1-6, with a weak D call TRBD1 (5 bases). CDR1 SGHRS and CDR2 YFSETQ come from the germline V gene. V dropped 0 bases and J dropped 6 bases, with 13 bases sitting between them. This CDR3 has 16 residues. CDR3 bases: TGCGCCAGCAGCTTGGGCTTCGGGGACGGTAATTCACCCCTCCACTTT. This codes for CASSLGFGDGNSPLHF.

V gene TRBV2 combines with J gene TRBJ1-2; D gene ambiguous. In germline, CDR1 is SNHLY, CDR2 FYNNEI. This CDR3 is 12 amino acids long. Trimming cost V 4 bases and J 2 bases, with 5 bases left between them. In nucleotides, the CDR3 is TGTGCCAGCAGTGGAGGGAACTATGGCTACACCTTC. Translated, it gives CASSGGNYGYTF.

This clone is classed as medium-sized. The rearrangement joins TRBV7-2 to TRBJ1-1; D remains unclear. The CDR3 extends over 13 amino acids. Germline V gene sequence: CDR1 SGHTA, CDR2 FQGNSA. Deletions cut 2 bases from V and 8 bases from J, with 12 bases between. The CDR3 loop is CASSLFSVLEAFF. CDR3 in DNA: TGTGCCAGCAGCTTATTTTCAGTCCTAGAAGCTTTCTTT.

This clone was seen a handful of times. The rearrangement uses TRBV27 and TRBJ2-7; D possibly corresponds to TRBD2 (5 bases). From germline, CDR1 is MNHEY and CDR2 SMNVEV (reference sequence). This CDR3 comprises 14 residues. V lost 1 base and J lost 6, with 13 bases in between. The CDR3: CASSLYLTTGEQYF. The CDR3 DNA reads as TGTGCCAGCAGTTTATATCTGACTACGGGCGAGCAGTACTTC.

The rearrangement joins TRBV13 to TRBJ2-7, with a weak D call TRBD2 (5 bases). The germline V gene has CDR1 PRHDT and CDR2 FYEKMQ (reference sequence). This CDR3 comprises 14 residues. With 5 bases removed from V and 0 bases from J, the gap between germline ends came to 11 bases. CDR3 in DNA: TGTGCCAGCAGCCCGCGGGCGGACTCCTACGAGCAGTACTTC. Translating gives CASSPRADSYEQYF.

The J gene is TRBJ2-7, the V gene TRBV25-1; TRBD2 agrees at 12 bases. This CDR3 spans 14 amino acids. Germline V gene lookup returns CDR1 MGHDK and CDR2 SYGVNS. With 6 bases clipped from V and 4 bases from J, the junction kept 4 bases outside the gene matches. The CDR3 reads CASSPSGGAYEQYF. CDR3 bases: TGTGCCAGCAGCCCTAGCGGGGGGGCTTACGAGCAGTACTTC.

V and J are TRBV23-1 and TRBJ1-5, with 7 positions matching TRBD1. TRBV23-1 counts as an open reading frame of uncertain function. The CDR3 runs 16 residues. Losses at the gene ends were 0 bases for V and 4 bases for J; bases not matched to a gene: 6. The CDR3 nucleotides are TGCGCCAGCAGTCAATCGTCCGGGACAGCTAATCAGCCCCAGCATTTT. It encodes CASSQSSGTANQPQHF.

By its share, this clone is medium-sized (0.01 to 0.1%). The V call is TRBV30, the J call TRBJ1-1, with D unclear. The CDR3 covers 12 residues. The V end was cut by 4 bases, the J end by 9 bases, with 15 bases between. Per the germline V gene, CDR1 is GTSNPN and CDR2 is SVGIG (reference sequence). The CDR3 region is CAWNPGEGKAFF. The CDR3 DNA reads TGTGCCTGGAATCCCGGAGAGGGAAAAGCTTTCTTT.

V and J are TRBV18 and TRBJ1-3; weak D call: TRBD1 (6 bases). Germline assignment: CDR1 KGHSH and CDR2 LQKENI. The V end lost 3 bases, the J end lost 1 base, and 7 bases lay between the germline ends. The CDR3 is 14 amino acids. CDR3 region: CASSPDRSGNTIYF. DNA for the CDR3: TGTGCCAGCTCACCGGACAGATCTGGAAACACCATATATTTT. Supplemented by reference TRBV18 and TRBJ1-3, the full variable domain reads NAGVMQNPRHLVRRRGQEARLRCSPMKGHSHVYWYRQLPEEGLKFMVYLQKENIIDESGMPKERFSAEFPKEGPSILRIQQVVRGDSAAYFCASSPDRSGNTIYFGEGSWLTVV.

This chain links TRBV28 with TRBJ1-2, with 10 nucleotides matching TRBD1. This CDR3 has 16 residues. CDR1 is MDHEN and CDR2 is SYDVKM in the germline V gene. Losses at the gene ends were 5 bases for V and 1 base for J; bases not matched to a gene: 7. In nucleotides, the CDR3 is TGTGCCAGCAGTCTGATTGACAGGGGGCTTAACTATGGCTACACCTTC. Its translation is CASSLIDRGLNYGYTF.

This clone was picked up a small number of times. V is TRBV2 and J is TRBJ2-1, with D perhaps matching TRBD1 or TRBD2 (5 bases each). V lost 6 bases, J lost 8 bases, and 17 bases lay in between. CDR3 length: 14 residues. Germline CDR1 reads SNHLY; CDR2 reads FYNNEI. The chain's CDR3 is CASRGWDLVHEQFF. Written as DNA, the CDR3 is TGTGCCAGCAGGGGTTGGGACCTTGTCCATGAGCAGTTCTTC. Together with reference TRBV2 and TRBJ2-1, the CDR3 gives the full variable domain: EPEVTQTPSHQVTQMGQEVILRCVPISNHLYFYWYRQILGQKVEFLVSFYNNEISEKSEIFDDQFSVERPDGSNFTLKIRSTKLEDSAMYFCASRGWDLVHEQFFGPGTRLTVL.

This clone has just a few counts. The CDR3 spells CASSSFGGAGSGYTF. For the CDR3, the DNA is TGCGCCAGCAGCTCTTTCGGGGGCGCGGGTAGTGGCTACACCTTC. The chain joins TRBV5-1 to TRBJ1-2; maybe TRBD1 (6 bases). Looked up from germline, CDR1 is SGHRS and CDR2 is YFSETQ. Trimming pared 3 bases from V and 7 bases from J, leaving 19 bases between. The CDR3 covers 15 residues.

The genes are TRBV5-4 and TRBJ2-7; the match to TRBD1 covers 9 bases. V was clipped by 2 bases and J by 4 bases; unmatched bases: 7. This CDR3 comprises 15 residues. Per germline, CDR1 SGHNT and CDR2 YYREEE (reference sequence). The CDR3 sequence: CASSFGDRVEYEQYF. CDR3 coding DNA: TGTGCCAGCAGCTTCGGGGACAGGGTGGAGTACGAGCAGTACTTC.

The J gene is TRBJ2-7, the V gene TRBV5-5, with TRBD1 matching over 10 bases. In germline, CDR1 is SGHKS, CDR2 YYEKEE (reference sequence). J was trimmed by 3 bases and V by 4 bases; bases with no gene match: 13. This CDR3 has 17 amino acids. The CDR3 sequence: CASSMDAGDRGFYEQYF. The CDR3 coding sequence is TGTGCCAGCAGCATGGACGCTGGGGACAGGGGTTTCTACGAGCAGTACTTC.

V and J are TRBV19 and TRBJ1-1, with 8 nucleotides matching TRBD1. The CDR3 spans 17 residues. J gave up 0 bases and V 3 bases, and 9 bases lay outside the gene matches. Germline CDR1 reads LNHDA; CDR2 reads SQIVND (reference sequence). The CDR3 region has the DNA TGTGCCAGTAGTATTTGGACAGGGCCATGGATGAACACTGAAGCTTTCTTT. This encodes CASSIWTGPWMNTEAFF.

The chain combines TRBV5-5 with TRBJ2-1; 9 positions agree with TRBD2. The V segment lost 5 bases and the J segment 9 bases; nucleotides outside the gene matches: 9. CDR3 length: 14 amino acids. In germline, CDR1 is SGHKS, CDR2 YYEKEE (reference sequence). CDR3 coding DNA: TGTGCCAGCAGTTCCGGGACTAGCTTCGGTGAGCAGTTCTTC. This sequence encodes CASSSGTSFGEQFF.

This clone has just a few counts. CDR3 sequence: CASSQGGISFYEQYF. Here the CDR3 DNA reads TGCGCCAGCAGCCAAGGGGGGATTTCCTTCTACGAGCAGTACTTC. The rearrangement uses TRBV4-1 and TRBJ2-7; D tentatively reads TRBD1 or TRBD2 (5 bases each). Germline CDR1 reads MGHRA; CDR2 reads YSYEKL. The CDR3 loop spans 15 amino acids. V was cut by 1 base and J by 3 bases, with 13 bases left in between.

The rearrangement joins TRBV5-6 to TRBJ2-7, with D perhaps TRBD1 (5 bases). Germline CDR1 SGHDT, CDR2 YYEEEE. Trimming removed 4 bases at V and 6 bases at J, with 17 bases between. CDR3 length: 14 amino acids. DNA of the CDR3: TGTGCCAGCAGCATGACAGTCACAGGCCCCGAGCAGTACTTC. It translates to CASSMTVTGPEQYF.

The CDR3 region is CASTPSGYQETQYF. The CDR3 coding sequence is TGTGCCTCAACCCCATCGGGATACCAAGAGACCCAGTACTTC. The chain recombines TRBV10-3 with TRBJ2-5; a possible D gene is TRBD2 (5 bases). Looked up from germline, CDR1 is ENHRY and CDR2 is SYGVKD. The CDR3 totals 14 residues. Trimming took off 11 bases at V and 0 bases at J, with 16 bases between the two ends.